This T cell receptor (beta chain) was captured in a study of breast tumors, draining lymph nodes, adjacent tissues. Study-wide findings and caveats: Most tumor T cells seemingly derive from lymph node, then expand in tumor. Tumor TCR diversity was below lymph nodes but above nontumor tissue. The lymph node origin of tumor T cells was framed as consistent with a hypothesis, not demonstrated. Compared with basal-like, luminal-like tumors shared significantly more repertoire with nontumor tissue.

Samples came from axillary lymph nodes draining the breast cancer. The length of the CDR3 is 13 residues. Trimming stripped 1 base from V and 3 bases from J, with 7 bases between. From the multiplex PCR reads, TCRdb called clonotypes with MiXCR, one entry per CDR3 protein. The sample has around 230,000 distinct CDR3 sequences, about 30% seen once. This clonotype showed up many times. The antigen is undetermined. V is TRBV12-3 or TRBV12-4 and J is TRBJ2-7; no clear D. The sample consisted of axillary lymph node tissue. The origin of this receptor is a female donor with breast cancer. Some clones in this sample may be carry-over from other donors' samples. The CDR3 region has the DNA TGTGCCAGCAGTTTAGGGGATGGCTACGAGCAGTACTTC. Amino acids: CASSLGDGYEQYF.